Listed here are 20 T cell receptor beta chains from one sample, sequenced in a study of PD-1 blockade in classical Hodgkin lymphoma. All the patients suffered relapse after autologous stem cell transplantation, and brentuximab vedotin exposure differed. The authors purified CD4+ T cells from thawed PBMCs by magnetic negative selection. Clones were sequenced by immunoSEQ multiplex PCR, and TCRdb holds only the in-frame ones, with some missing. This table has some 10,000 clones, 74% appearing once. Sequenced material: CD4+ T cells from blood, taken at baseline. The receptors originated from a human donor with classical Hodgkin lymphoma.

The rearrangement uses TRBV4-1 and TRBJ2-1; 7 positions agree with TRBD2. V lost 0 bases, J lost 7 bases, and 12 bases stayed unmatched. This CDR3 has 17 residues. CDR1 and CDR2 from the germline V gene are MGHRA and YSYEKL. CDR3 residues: CASSQDRTTSLFNEQFF. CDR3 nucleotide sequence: TGCGCCAGCAGCCAAGATAGAACGACTAGCCTTTTTAATGAGCAGTTCTTC.

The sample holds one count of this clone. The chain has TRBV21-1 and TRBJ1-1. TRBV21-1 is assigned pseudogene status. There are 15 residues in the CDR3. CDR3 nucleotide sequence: TGTGCCAGCTTGGGGGGGGCGGCCCTTCAGTGTGAAGCTTTCTTT. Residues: CASLGGAALQCEAFF.

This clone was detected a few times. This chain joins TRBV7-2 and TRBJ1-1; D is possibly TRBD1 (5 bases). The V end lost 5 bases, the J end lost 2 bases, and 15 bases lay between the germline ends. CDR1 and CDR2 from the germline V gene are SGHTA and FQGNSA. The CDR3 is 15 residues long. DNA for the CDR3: TGTGCCAGCAGCCTTCCAGGGTTTCAAAACACTGAAGCTTTCTTT. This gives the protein CASSLPGFQNTEAFF.

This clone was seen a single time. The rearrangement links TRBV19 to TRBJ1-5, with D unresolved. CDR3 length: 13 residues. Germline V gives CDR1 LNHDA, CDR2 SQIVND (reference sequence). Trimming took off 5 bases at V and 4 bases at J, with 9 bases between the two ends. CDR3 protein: CASSLGWNQPQHF. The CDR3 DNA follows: TGTGCCAGTAGTTTGGGTTGGAATCAGCCCCAGCATTTT.

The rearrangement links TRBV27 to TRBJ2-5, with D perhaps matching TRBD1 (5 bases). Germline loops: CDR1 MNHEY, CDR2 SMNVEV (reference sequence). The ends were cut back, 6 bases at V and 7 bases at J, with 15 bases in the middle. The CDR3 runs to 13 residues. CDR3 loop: CASSYQGIGTQYF. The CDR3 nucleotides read TGTGCCAGCAGCTACCAGGGTATCGGGACCCAGTACTTC.

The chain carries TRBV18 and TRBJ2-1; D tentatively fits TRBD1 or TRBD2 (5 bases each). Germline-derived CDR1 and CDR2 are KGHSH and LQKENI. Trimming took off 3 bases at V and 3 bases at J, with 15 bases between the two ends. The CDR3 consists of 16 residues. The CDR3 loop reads CASSPVPGPNYNEQFF. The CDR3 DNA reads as TGTGCCAGCTCACCGGTCCCGGGACCTAACTACAATGAGCAGTTCTTC.

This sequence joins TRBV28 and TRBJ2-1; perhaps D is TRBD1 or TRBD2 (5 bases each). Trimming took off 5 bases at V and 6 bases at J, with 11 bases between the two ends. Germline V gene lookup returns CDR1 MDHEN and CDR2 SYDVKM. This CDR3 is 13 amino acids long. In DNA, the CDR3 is TGTGCCAGCAGTGGGCGAGGGACCAATGAGCAGTTCTTC. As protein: CASSGRGTNEQFF.

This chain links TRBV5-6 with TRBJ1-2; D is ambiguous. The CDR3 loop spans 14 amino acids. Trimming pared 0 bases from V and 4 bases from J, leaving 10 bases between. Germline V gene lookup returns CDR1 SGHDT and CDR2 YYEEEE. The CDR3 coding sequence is TGTGCCAGCAGCTTGGAGTGGACGGGCTATGGCTACACCTTC. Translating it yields CASSLEWTGYGYTF.

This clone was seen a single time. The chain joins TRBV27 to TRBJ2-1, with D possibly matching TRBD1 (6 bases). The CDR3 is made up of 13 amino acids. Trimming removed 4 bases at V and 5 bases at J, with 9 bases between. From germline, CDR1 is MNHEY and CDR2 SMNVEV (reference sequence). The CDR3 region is CASSWTADNEQFF. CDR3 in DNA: TGTGCCAGCAGTTGGACAGCAGACAATGAGCAGTTCTTC.

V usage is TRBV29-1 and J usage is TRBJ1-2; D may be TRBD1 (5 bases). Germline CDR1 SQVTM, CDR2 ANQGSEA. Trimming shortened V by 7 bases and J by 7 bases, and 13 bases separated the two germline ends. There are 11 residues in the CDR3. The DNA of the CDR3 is TGCAGCGCCCTGGGGGTAGGTGGCTACACCTTC. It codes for CSALGVGGYTF.

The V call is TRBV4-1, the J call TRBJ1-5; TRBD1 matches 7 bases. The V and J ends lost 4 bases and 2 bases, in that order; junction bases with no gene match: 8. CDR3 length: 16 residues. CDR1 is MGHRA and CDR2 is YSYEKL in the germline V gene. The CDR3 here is CASSLERTGGNQPQHF. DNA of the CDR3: TGCGCCAGCAGCCTTGAGAGGACAGGTGGCAATCAGCCCCAGCATTTT.

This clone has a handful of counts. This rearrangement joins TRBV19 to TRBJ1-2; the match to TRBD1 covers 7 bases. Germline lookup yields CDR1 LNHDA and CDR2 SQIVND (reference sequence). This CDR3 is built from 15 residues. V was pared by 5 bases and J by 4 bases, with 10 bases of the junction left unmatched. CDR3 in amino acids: CASSLQGGAGYGYTF. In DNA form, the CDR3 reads TGTGCCAGTAGTCTCCAAGGGGGCGCGGGCTATGGCTACACCTTC.

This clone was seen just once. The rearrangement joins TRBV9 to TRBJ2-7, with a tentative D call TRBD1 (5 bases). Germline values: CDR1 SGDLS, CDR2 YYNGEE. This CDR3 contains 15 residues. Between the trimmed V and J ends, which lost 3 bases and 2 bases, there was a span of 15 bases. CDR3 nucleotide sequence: TGTGCCAGCAGCGCAGAAGGGGTGGGTACCTACGAGCAGTACTTC. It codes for CASSAEGVGTYEQYF.

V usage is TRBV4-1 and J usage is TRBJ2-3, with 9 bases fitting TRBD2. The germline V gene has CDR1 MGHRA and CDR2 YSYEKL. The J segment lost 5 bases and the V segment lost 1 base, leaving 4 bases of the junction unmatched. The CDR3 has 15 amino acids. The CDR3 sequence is CASSQAAGGGDTQYF. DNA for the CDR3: TGCGCCAGCAGCCAAGCGGCGGGAGGGGGAGATACGCAGTATTTT.

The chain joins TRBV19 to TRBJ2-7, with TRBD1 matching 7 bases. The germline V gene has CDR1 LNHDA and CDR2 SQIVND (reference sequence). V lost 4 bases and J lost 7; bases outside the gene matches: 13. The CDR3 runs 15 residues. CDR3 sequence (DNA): TGTGCCAGTAGTACCCCGGACAGGACGTCTGAGGAGCAGTACTTC. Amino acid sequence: CASSTPDRTSEEQYF.

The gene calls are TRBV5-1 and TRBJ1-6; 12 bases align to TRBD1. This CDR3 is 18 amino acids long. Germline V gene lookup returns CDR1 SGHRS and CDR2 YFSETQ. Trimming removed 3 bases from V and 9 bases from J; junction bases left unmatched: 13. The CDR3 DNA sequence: TGCGCCAGCAGCTCCGGGACAGGGGGCGTTCGTCTCGGTTCACCCCTCCACTTT. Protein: CASSSGTGGVRLGSPLHF. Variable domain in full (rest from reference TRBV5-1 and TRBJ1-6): KAGVTQTPRYLIKTRGQQVTLSCSPISGHRSVSWYQQTPGQGLQFLFEYFSETQRNKGNFPGRFSGRQFSNSRSEMNVSTLELGDSALYLCASSSGTGGVRLGSPLHFGNGTRLTVT.

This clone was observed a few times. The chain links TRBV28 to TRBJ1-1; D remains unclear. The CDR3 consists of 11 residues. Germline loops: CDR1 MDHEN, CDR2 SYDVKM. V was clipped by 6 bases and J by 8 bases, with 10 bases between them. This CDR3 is CASRQHGEAFF. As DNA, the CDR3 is TGTGCCAGCAGGCAGCATGGAGAAGCTTTCTTT.

CDR3 nucleotides: TGCGCCAGCAGCTTGGAACCTCTTGGGGGGGGCAATCAGCCCCAGCATTTT. This codes for CASSLEPLGGGNQPQHF. The V call is TRBV5-1, the J call TRBJ1-5, with D possibly matching TRBD1 (5 bases). Germline assignment: CDR1 SGHRS and CDR2 YFSETQ. Trimming removed 0 bases at V and 2 bases at J, with 15 bases between. There are 17 residues in the CDR3.

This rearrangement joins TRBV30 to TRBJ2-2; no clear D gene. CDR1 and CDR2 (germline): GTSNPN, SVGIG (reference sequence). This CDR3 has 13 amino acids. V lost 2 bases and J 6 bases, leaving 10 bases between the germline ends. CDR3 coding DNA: TGTGCCTGGAGTCCCACCCCCCCCGGGGAGCTGTTTTTT. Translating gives CAWSPTPPGELFF. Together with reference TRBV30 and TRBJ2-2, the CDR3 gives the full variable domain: SQTIHQWPATLVQPVGSPLSLECTVEGTSNPNLYWYRQAAGRGLQLLFYSVGIGQISSEVPQNLSASRPQDRQFILSSKKLLLSDSGFYLCAWSPTPPGELFFGEGSRLTVL.

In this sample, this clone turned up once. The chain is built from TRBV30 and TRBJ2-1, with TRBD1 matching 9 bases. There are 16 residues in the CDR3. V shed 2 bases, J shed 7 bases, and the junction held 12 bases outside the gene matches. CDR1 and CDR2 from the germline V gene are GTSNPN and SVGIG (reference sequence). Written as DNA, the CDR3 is TGTGCCTGGAGTATAGACAGGGGGACTGGATCAAATGAGCAGTTCTTC. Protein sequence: CAWSIDRGTGSNEQFF.